Here is one T cell receptor (beta chain) with its context. The sample comes from a study of blood T cell repertoires in COVID-19. Study context: Samples of COVID-19 (acute and convalescent) were obtained from the United States, Italy and Spain. T cells, B-cell-depleted T cells, or PBMCs supplied cDNA or gDNA.

The CDR3 runs to 18 residues. TCRdb's copy holds only in-frame clones and misses some; the assay was immunoSEQ multiplex PCR. The sample has roughly 80,000 clones, around 80% seen once; the top ten hold 21%. The rearrangement uses TRBV7-5 and TRBJ1-5. TRBV7-5 is termed a pseudogene. This sequence originates from a human donor in a cohort sampled during active COVID-19. Material for sequencing was peripheral blood. The CDR3 loop is CARSLGSTPEVCNQPQHF. As DNA, the CDR3 is TGTGCCAGAAGCTTAGGTTCAACCCCGGAGGTTTGCAATCAGCCCCAGCATTTT.